The 9 T cell receptor beta chains given below trace back to one sample, sequenced in a study of cytomegalovirus exposure and HLA in healthy donors. PCR amplification relied on 60 Vbeta primers (plus 13 Jbeta primers). TCRdb's copy holds only in-frame clones and misses some; the assay was immunoSEQ multiplex PCR. In the table there are around 130,000 clones, 65% to 80% of which are singletons. Source material: PBMCs. Source of these receptors: a woman aged 18-29 years in good health and CMV-seronegative.

This clone was picked up one time. This chain links TRBV6-5 with TRBJ2-1, with 7 positions matching TRBD2. V lost 8 bases and J lost 7; bases outside the gene matches: 5. The V gene's germline CDR1 is MNHEY and CDR2 SVGAGI. The CDR3 has 12 residues. In nucleotides, the CDR3 is TGTGCCAGCGCGGGAGACGAGAATGAGCAGTTCTTC. Encoded protein: CASAGDENEQFF.

The J gene is TRBJ1-2, the V gene TRBV27, with 7 bases that match TRBD1. The CDR3 covers 12 residues. The germline V gene encodes CDR1 MNHEY and CDR2 SMNVEV (reference sequence). With V trimmed by 9 bases and J by 2 bases, 3 bases remained unmatched. The CDR3 DNA follows: TGTGCCAGAATAGGGGGCAACTATGGCTACACCTTC. It is translated as CARIGGNYGYTF.

The V and J genes are TRBV19 and TRBJ1-3; TRBD1 might be the D (5 bases). V lost 5 bases and J lost 4, with 12 bases in between. Germline V gene sequence: CDR1 LNHDA, CDR2 SQIVND (reference sequence). This CDR3 has 14 residues. CDR3 sequence: CASSEQVDGNTIYF. DNA for the CDR3: TGTGCCAGTAGTGAACAGGTGGACGGAAACACCATATATTTT.

This clone was counted a few times. The chain links TRBV4-2 to TRBJ1-5; a possible D gene is TRBD1 (5 bases). The germline CDR1 and CDR2 sequences are LGHNA and YNFKEQ. The CDR3 covers 13 residues. Trimming shortened V by 5 bases and J by 5 bases, and 10 bases separated the two germline ends. The CDR3 protein is CASSGGGYQPQHF. The CDR3 DNA sequence: TGTGCCAGCAGCGGGGGGGGATATCAGCCCCAGCATTTT.

This chain joins TRBV10-2 and TRBJ1-1, with 9 positions matching TRBD1. This CDR3 spans 15 amino acids. Per germline, CDR1 WSHSY and CDR2 SAAADI. Unmatched junction bases numbered 8, after V lost 5 bases and J lost 4 bases. The CDR3 protein is CASSSRGQGGTEAFF. CDR3 nucleotides: TGCGCCAGCAGTTCAAGGGGACAGGGTGGCACTGAAGCTTTCTTT.

Remarks on this clone: Other DNA sequences in this sample translate to the same CDR3. The chain couples TRBV5-1 to TRBJ1-1; D gene ambiguous. Germline V lookup: CDR1 SGHRS, CDR2 YFSETQ. The V and J ends lost 0 bases and 1 base respectively, with 4 bases between them. The CDR3 is 13 amino acids. CDR3 bases: TGCGCCAGCAGCTTGGGTAGGAACACTGAAGCTTTCTTT. Its translation: CASSLGRNTEAFF.

V and J are TRBV2 and TRBJ2-5; D remains ambiguous. Deletions cut 0 bases from V and 4 bases from J, with 9 bases between. CDR1 is SNHLY and CDR2 is FYNNEI in the germline V gene. The CDR3 sequence is 14 residues long. CDR3 residues: CASSEARGPETQYF. The CDR3 nucleotides read TGTGCCAGCAGTGAAGCGCGAGGCCCAGAGACCCAGTACTTC. The full variable domain, its missing parts supplied by reference TRBV2 and TRBJ2-5, is EPEVTQTPSHQVTQMGQEVILRCVPISNHLYFYWYRQILGQKVEFLVSFYNNEISEKSEIFDDQFSVERPDGSNFTLKIRSTKLEDSAMYFCASSEARGPETQYFGPGTRLLVL.

CDR3 sequence reads: CASSLGQTDGGELFF. As DNA, the CDR3 is TGCGCCAGCAGCTTGGGGCAGACTGATGGCGGGGAGCTGTTTTTT. J is TRBJ2-2 and V is TRBV5-1; D unclear. V was pared by 0 bases and J by 7 bases, with 13 bases between. This CDR3 has 15 residues. CDR1 is SGHRS and CDR2 is YFSETQ in the germline V gene.

V is TRBV5-6 and J is TRBJ2-5, with TRBD1 matching over 8 bases. The CDR3 has 15 residues. After removal of 4 bases from V and 9 bases from J, the junction contained 14 bases not matched to a gene. The germline V gene encodes CDR1 SGHDT and CDR2 YYEEEE. The DNA for the CDR3 is TGTGCCAGCAGCCCGACAGGGGTACAGATTGGAGCCCAGTACTTC. Encoded protein: CASSPTGVQIGAQYF.